The 17 T cell receptor beta chains in this list originate from one sample, sequenced in a study of T cell repertoires in cytomegalovirus infection. TCRdb passed the reads through MiXCR, listing each CDR3 protein once. The sample carries 600,000 to 800,000 distinct CDR3 sequences, about 24% recorded once. Sequenced: CD8+ T cells from PBMCs. All receptors derive from a human donor in good health (CMV status not recorded). Some clones in this sample may be carry-over from other donors' samples.

V and J are TRBV6-5 and TRBJ2-2; 10 bases match TRBD2. The germline V gene encodes CDR1 MNHEY and CDR2 SVGAGI. The CDR3 loop spans 15 amino acids. V shed 7 bases and J 1 base; nucleotides not matched to a gene: 3. CDR3 nucleotides: TGTGCCAGCAATATAGCGGGGGGGAACACCGGGGAGCTGTTTTTT. Protein: CASNIAGGNTGELFF.

This clonotype was observed a few times. CDR3: CASSESMGEETQYF. The CDR3 coding sequence is TGCGCCAGCAGTGAGTCAATGGGGGAAGAGACCCAGTACTTC. The gene calls are TRBV10-2 and TRBJ2-5, with D perhaps matching TRBD1 or TRBD2 (5 bases each). V was clipped by 0 bases and J by 3 bases, with 8 bases between them. Germline V gene lookup returns CDR1 WSHSY and CDR2 SAAADI. This CDR3 is 14 amino acids long.

This clonotype was counted only a few times. The rearrangement joins TRBV29-1 to TRBJ2-3; 9 bases align to TRBD2. CDR1 SQVTM and CDR2 ANQGSEA come from the germline V gene. The CDR3 totals 16 residues. The V and J ends lost 4 bases and 3 bases, in that order; junction bases with no gene match: 11. For the CDR3, the DNA is TGCAGCGTTGTCTTTAAGGGCGGGGGGGCAACAGATACGCAGTATTTT. Translating gives CSVVFKGGGATDTQYF.

This clonotype showed up just a few times. The chain links TRBV9 to TRBJ2-1, with D hard to call. The CDR3 is made up of 16 amino acids. Trimming removed 0 bases at V and 0 bases at J, with 10 bases between. Germline CDR1 SGDLS, CDR2 YYNGEE. In DNA form, the CDR3 reads TGTGCCAGCAGCGTAGATCGGGCAGGCTCCTACAATGAGCAGTTCTTC. Translation gives CASSVDRAGSYNEQFF. The full variable domain, completed using reference TRBV9 and TRBJ2-1, is DSGVTQTPKHLITATGQRVTLRCSPRSGDLSVYWYQQSLDQGLQFLIQYYNGEERAKGNILERFSAQQFPDLHSELNLSSLELGDSALYFCASSVDRAGSYNEQFFGPGTRLTVL.

This chain joins TRBV15 and TRBJ2-3; D is tentatively TRBD1 or TRBD2 (5 bases each). CDR1 and CDR2 (germline): LNHNV, YYDKDF (reference sequence). The length of the CDR3 is 16 residues. V was shortened by 2 bases and J by 2 bases, with 14 bases between the two germline ends. The CDR3 DNA follows: TGTGCCACCAGCAGATCTGACAGACGGGACACAGATACGCAGTATTTT. It is translated as CATSRSDRRDTDTQYF. The variable domain in full, with the rest retrieved from reference TRBV15 and TRBJ2-3, is DAMVIQNPRYQVTQFGKPVTLSCSQTLNHNVMYWYQQKSSQAPKLLFHYYDKDFNNEADTPDNFQSRRPNTSFCFLDIRSPGLGDTAMYLCATSRSDRRDTDTQYFGPGTRLTVL.

The rearrangement links TRBV5-4 to TRBJ1-1, with TRBD1 identical over 9 bases. J was trimmed by 0 bases and V by 4 bases; bases with no gene match: 7. From germline, CDR1 is SGHNT and CDR2 YYREEE (reference sequence). The CDR3 extends over 16 amino acids. CDR3 in amino acids: CASSQWTGVMNTEAFF. For the CDR3, the DNA is TGTGCCAGCAGCCAATGGACAGGGGTCATGAACACTGAAGCTTTCTTT.

Of note for this clonotype: This may arise from a read error, as a much more abundant clone is one base away. The chain has TRBV7-6 and TRBJ1-6; D ambiguous. The CDR3 has 13 amino acids. Germline V gene data show CDR1 as SGHVS and CDR2 as FNYEAQ. This CDR3 is CVSSSSSGSPLHF. Here the CDR3 DNA reads TGTGTCAGCAGCTCGAGTAGTGGTTCACCCCTCCACTTT.

This clonotype showed up many times. The rearrangement links TRBV7-8 to TRBJ2-1; D is unclear. This CDR3 has 15 amino acids. Trimming stripped 5 bases from V and 1 base from J, with 12 bases between. The germline gives CDR1 SGHVS, CDR2 FQNEAQ. CDR3 nucleotide sequence: TGTGCCAGCAGCCAGTGGGGAAGTTCCTACAATGAGCAGTTCTTC. This gives the protein CASSQWGSSYNEQFF.

The chain carries TRBV5-4 and TRBJ2-5; 11 positions agree with TRBD2. After removal of 0 bases from V and 2 bases from J, the junction contained 3 bases not matched to a gene. The CDR3 runs to 16 residues. The germline V gene encodes CDR1 SGHNT and CDR2 YYREEE (reference sequence). The CDR3 nucleotides read TGTGCCAGCAGCTTGGGGGTAGCGGGGGGGCAAGAGACCCAGTACTTC. This translates into CASSLGVAGGQETQYF.

The table lists this clonotype with a few counts. This rearrangement joins TRBV23-1 to TRBJ2-7, with 8 bases identical to TRBD1. TRBV23-1 is treated as an ORF (open reading frame) with a function not yet certain. V gave up 0 bases and J gave up 3 bases; unmatched junction bases: 1. There are 14 residues in the CDR3. The CDR3 protein is CASSQSGQGYEQYV. CDR3 DNA sequence: TGCGCCAGCAGTCAATCCGGACAGGGCTACGAGCAGTACGTC.

This clonotype was seen ten or more times. V is TRBV7-8 and J is TRBJ2-2, with 13 nucleotides matching TRBD2. CDR1 SGHVS and CDR2 FQNEAQ come from the germline V gene. The V and J ends lost 5 bases and 3 bases, in that order; junction bases with no gene match: 6. This CDR3 region has 17 residues. The CDR3 spells CASSHGLAGEDTGELFF. CDR3 nucleotide sequence: TGTGCCAGCAGCCACGGACTAGCGGGGGAAGACACCGGGGAGCTGTTTTTT.

This sequence joins TRBV19 and TRBJ2-3, with a tentative D call TRBD2 (6 bases). Germline lookup yields CDR1 LNHDA and CDR2 SQIVND (reference sequence). This CDR3 is 14 amino acids long. The V and J ends lost 6 bases and 7 bases respectively, with 17 bases between them. CDR3 coding DNA: TGTGCCAGTAGGGGAGTTTCGGCGGGGTATACGCAGTATTTT. It translates to CASRGVSAGYTQYF.

This chain joins TRBV5-6 and TRBJ2-5; D gene unclear. The CDR3 runs to 15 residues. The V gene's germline CDR1 is SGHDT and CDR2 YYEEEE. The V gene lost 2 bases and the J gene lost 1 base, with 12 bases spanning the gap. The CDR3 coding sequence is TGTGCCAGCAGCTTCGGTAGCCCGATCCAAGAGACCCAGTACTTC. This sequence encodes CASSFGSPIQETQYF.

The V call is TRBV7-8, the J call TRBJ1-2; no clear D. The CDR3 spans 17 residues. Germline loops: CDR1 SGHVS, CDR2 FQNEAQ. Trimming took off 1 base at V and 0 bases at J, with 15 bases between the two ends. The CDR3 bases are TGTGCCAGCAGCTTAGTTTATCACCGGAGGGCTAACTATGGCTACACCTTC. It yields the protein CASSLVYHRRANYGYTF.

The J gene is TRBJ1-5, the V gene TRBV7-9; D unresolved. The CDR3 loop spans 17 amino acids. The V end lost 5 bases, the J end lost 0 bases, and 17 bases lay between the germline ends. Per the germline V gene, CDR1 is SEHNR and CDR2 is FQNEAQ (reference sequence). The CDR3 loop reads CASSKVEGGDSNQPQHF. Here the CDR3 DNA reads TGTGCCAGCAGCAAAGTCGAGGGCGGAGATAGCAATCAGCCCCAGCATTTT.

The chain employs TRBV5-1 and TRBJ1-1; possible D gene TRBD1, 5 bases. V was pared by 5 bases and J by 1 base, with 9 bases between. The CDR3 extends over 13 amino acids. CDR1 and CDR2 (germline): SGHRS, YFSETQ. The CDR3 is CASRGTTNTEAFF. The CDR3 nucleotides read TGCGCCAGCAGGGGGACGACGAACACTGAAGCTTTCTTT.

Many counts were recorded for this clonotype. This sequence joins TRBV7-9 and TRBJ2-2; 9 bases match TRBD2. Germline CDR1 and CDR2: SEHNR and FQNEAQ (reference sequence). Unmatched junction bases numbered 18, after V lost 4 bases and J lost 6 bases. This CDR3 region has 19 residues. The CDR3: CASSSPGLATSLFSGELFF. The CDR3 nucleotides read TGTGCCAGCAGCTCACCGGGACTAGCTACCAGCTTGTTCTCCGGGGAGCTGTTTTTT.